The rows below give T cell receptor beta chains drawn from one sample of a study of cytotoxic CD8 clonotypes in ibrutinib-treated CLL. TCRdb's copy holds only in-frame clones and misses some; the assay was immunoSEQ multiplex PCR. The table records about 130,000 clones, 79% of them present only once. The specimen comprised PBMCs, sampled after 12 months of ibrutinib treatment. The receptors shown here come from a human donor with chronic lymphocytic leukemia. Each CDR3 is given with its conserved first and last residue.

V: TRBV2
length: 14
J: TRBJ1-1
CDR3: CASINQVSDTEAFF

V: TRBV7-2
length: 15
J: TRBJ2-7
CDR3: CASSLASGRAYEQYF

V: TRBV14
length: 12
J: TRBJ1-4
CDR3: CASSPDRIKLFF

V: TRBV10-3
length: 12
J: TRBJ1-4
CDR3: CASGRTNEKLFF

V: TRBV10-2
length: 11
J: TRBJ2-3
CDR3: CASSFTDTQYF

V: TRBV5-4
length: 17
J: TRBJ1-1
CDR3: CASSLSAGQEEDTEAFF

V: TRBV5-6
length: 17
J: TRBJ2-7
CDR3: CASSFLGFWRSSYEQYF

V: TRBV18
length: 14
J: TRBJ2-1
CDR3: CASSGPSSYNEQFF

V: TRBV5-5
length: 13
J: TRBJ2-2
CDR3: CASNWLDTGELFF

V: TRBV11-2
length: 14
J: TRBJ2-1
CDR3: CASSYRTGGNEQFF

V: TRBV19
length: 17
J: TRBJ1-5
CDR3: CASSLRTGGDSNQPQHF

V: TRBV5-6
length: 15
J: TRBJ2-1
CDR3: CASSRGLGGWNEQFF

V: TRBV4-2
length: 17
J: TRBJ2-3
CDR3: CASSQDSFRTSTDTQYF

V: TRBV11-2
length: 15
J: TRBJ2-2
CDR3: CASNEDRFNTGELFF

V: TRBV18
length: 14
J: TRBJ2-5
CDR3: CASSPGGGQETQYF

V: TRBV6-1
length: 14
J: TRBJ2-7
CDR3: CASTSLGVVGEQYF

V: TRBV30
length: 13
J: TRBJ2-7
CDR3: CAWRGSISYEQYF

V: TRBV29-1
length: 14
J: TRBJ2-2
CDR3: CSVGTPPNTGELFF

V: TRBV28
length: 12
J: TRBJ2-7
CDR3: CATGRDSYEQYF

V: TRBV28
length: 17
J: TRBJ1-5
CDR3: CASSERKQGFRVQPQHF

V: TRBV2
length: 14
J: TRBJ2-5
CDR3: CASSAGGSGETQYF

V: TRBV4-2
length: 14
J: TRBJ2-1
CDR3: CASSQLTSSNEQFF

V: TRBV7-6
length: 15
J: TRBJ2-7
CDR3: CASSRLRDSIYEQYF